The 29 T cell receptor beta chains below all came from one sample that was sequenced in a study of T-cell reconstitution after alpha-beta-depleted transplantation in children (dated by TCRdb to between 2015 and 2016). This specimen's treatment or condition label, interpreted: allogeneic hematopoietic cell transplantation with graft depleted of TCRalphabeta T cells and CD19 B cells. The library was obtained by PCR. Sequencer: Illumina HiSeq 2500. TCR libraries were prepared with molecular barcoding, using unique molecular identifiers to normalize TCRbeta repertoire quantification. The public reads were quality trimmed at Q25 with fastp and then assembled into clones with MiXCR by TCRdb, keeping productive beta chains. CDR3 protein sequences are deduplicated, and each keeps its most common genes and DNA. Present in this sample are roughly 280,000 distinct CDR3 sequences, 11% of which were seen just once. The ten largest clones take up around 22% of the sample.

This sample comprised peripheral blood, obtained 180 days after TCRalphabeta/CD19-depleted stem cell transplant. These receptors came from a male patient between 2 and 10 years old who had a stem cell transplant for chronic granulomatous disease, so the T cells may come from the graft donor.

Turning to this clonotype: One base away lies a much larger clone, so this may be a sequencing read error. This chain links TRBV10-3 with TRBJ2-5; possibly TRBD1 or TRBD2 for D (6 bases each). The CDR3 contains 13 residues. Germline CDR1 ENHRY, CDR2 SYGVKD. The CDR3 loop is CALRGGSQETQYF. The CDR3 nucleotides read TGTGCCCTCAGGGGAGGAAGCCAAGAGACCCAGTACTTC.

This clonotype showed up many times. This rearrangement joins TRBV15 to TRBJ2-1; 11 bases match TRBD1. Germline assignment: CDR1 LNHNV and CDR2 YYDKDF (reference sequence). This CDR3 spans 17 amino acids. Unmatched junction bases numbered 7, after V lost 2 bases and J lost 4 bases. The chain's CDR3 is CATSRYPGTGGYNEQFF. The DNA of the CDR3 is TGTGCCACCAGCAGATATCCCGGGACAGGGGGGTACAATGAGCAGTTCTTC.

This clonotype was recorded many times. The rearrangement uses TRBV12-3 or TRBV12-4 and TRBJ1-5; no reliable D call. The germline V and J ends were trimmed by 3 bases and 1 base, with 7 bases remaining between them. The CDR3 is 14 residues long. This chain's CDR3 is CASSFLGSNQPQHF. Written as DNA, the CDR3 is TGTGCCAGCAGTTTTCTGGGGAGCAATCAGCCCCAGCATTTT.

This clonotype was detected only a few times. The chain joins TRBV28 to TRBJ2-3; D call uncertain. CDR1 and CDR2 from the germline V gene are MDHEN and SYDVKM. V lost 7 bases and J 0 bases, leaving 8 bases between the germline ends. This CDR3 has 13 amino acids. CDR3 protein: CASTLDSTDTQYF. The CDR3 coding sequence is TGTGCCAGCACCCTAGACAGCACAGATACGCAGTATTTT.

This clonotype was counted ten times or more. This chain connects TRBV24-1 to TRBJ2-2, with unresolved D. CDR3 length equals 15 residues. With 0 bases removed from V and 1 base from J, the gap between germline ends came to 5 bases. The germline V gene has CDR1 KGHDR and CDR2 SFDVKD. CDR3 bases: TGTGCCACCAGTGATTTGTCAGTGAACACCGGGGAGCTGTTTTTT. It specifies CATSDLSVNTGELFF.

In this sample, this clonotype turned up many times. The chain combines TRBV12-3 or TRBV12-4 with TRBJ2-1; 9 positions match TRBD2. The length of the CDR3 is 16 residues. J was trimmed by 4 bases and V by 3 bases; bases with no gene match: 7. The DNA of the CDR3 is TGTGCCAGCAGTTTTGGGATAGCGGGAGAGTACAATGAGCAGTTCTTC. It is translated as CASSFGIAGEYNEQFF.

In its sample, this clonotype was seen a few times. The V and J genes are TRBV28 and TRBJ2-1, with D perhaps TRBD2 (6 bases). V was clipped by 7 bases and J by 1 base, with 11 bases between them. The CDR3 loop spans 14 amino acids. CDR1 and CDR2 from the germline V gene are MDHEN and SYDVKM. The CDR3 is CASTRAGSYNEQFF. DNA of the CDR3: TGTGCCAGCACCCGAGCGGGTTCCTACAATGAGCAGTTCTTC. Based on the CDR3 plus reference TRBV28 and TRBJ2-1, the full variable domain is DVKVTQSSRYLVKRTGEKVFLECVQDMDHENMFWYRQDPGLGLRLIYFSYDVKMKEKGDIPEGYSVSREKKERFSLILESASTNQTSMYLCASTRAGSYNEQFFGPGTRLTVL.

The J gene is TRBJ1-5, the V gene TRBV21-1. TRBV21-1 is a listed pseudogene. The CDR3 is 14 amino acids. The CDR3 DNA reads TGTGCCAGCAGCAAAGTAGGCGGGAATCAGCCCCAGCATTTT. The encoded protein is CASSKVGGNQPQHF.

In its sample, this clonotype was seen many times. The genes are TRBV7-8 and TRBJ2-1; 12 nucleotides agree with TRBD2. V was pared by 5 bases and J by 7 bases, with 12 bases of the junction left unmatched. Germline V CDR1 and CDR2: SGHVS, FQNEAQ. The CDR3 is 17 amino acids. For the CDR3, the DNA is TGTGCCAGCAGCCCAATACTAGCGGGAGGATCGGGTAATGAGCAGTTCTTC. Translation: CASSPILAGGSGNEQFF.

This clonotype was counted many times. At one of its ends the junction is not consistent with the germline gene, which may arise from a read error. The chain employs TRBV7-9 and TRBJ2-7; 7 bases match TRBD2. The CDR3 runs to 12 residues. The germline V gene has CDR1 SEHNR and CDR2 FQNEAQ (reference sequence). The CDR3 DNA follows: TGTGCCAGCAGCTTAGCCGGGCGGGAGAACCTCTTC. Translation gives CASSLAGRENLF.

Ten or more counts support this clonotype. This chain joins TRBV20-1 and TRBJ2-2; D might be TRBD2 (6 bases). Looked up from germline, CDR1 is DFQATT and CDR2 is SNEGSKA (reference sequence). This CDR3 contains 15 residues. Trimming took off 4 bases at V and 4 bases at J, with 16 bases between the two ends. CDR3 nucleotide sequence: TGCAGTGCTACGCCTAGCGTGGGGGTCACCGGGGAGCTGTTTTTT. Translated, it gives CSATPSVGVTGELFF.

This clonotype was counted at least ten times. J is TRBJ1-2 and V is TRBV27, with 7 bases lining up with TRBD1. From germline, CDR1 is MNHEY and CDR2 SMNVEV (reference sequence). The trim removed 3 bases at V and 3 bases at J, leaving 1 base unmatched. The CDR3 runs to 13 residues. CDR3 coding DNA: TGTGCCAGCAGTTTCGACAGGGACTATGGCTACACCTTC. This codes for CASSFDRDYGYTF.

This clonotype was counted many times. CDR3 region: CASSIRTPQETQYF. In DNA, the CDR3 is TGTGCCAGCAGCATCCGGACACCCCAAGAGACCCAGTACTTC. The rearrangement uses TRBV7-8 and TRBJ2-5; D is possibly TRBD1 (5 bases). This CDR3 is 14 amino acids long. Germline V gene sequence: CDR1 SGHVS, CDR2 FQNEAQ. Trimming removed 5 bases at V and 1 base at J, with 11 bases between.

This clonotype was counted many times. The chain has TRBV24-1 and TRBJ2-1, with D uncertain. The CDR3 runs 10 residues. Germline assignment: CDR1 KGHDR and CDR2 SFDVKD. V was shortened by 5 bases and J by 8 bases, with 3 bases between the two germline ends. The CDR3 sequence is CATSGYEQFF. The DNA for the CDR3 is TGTGCCACCAGTGGATATGAGCAGTTCTTC.

This clonotype was counted at least ten times. V and J are TRBV7-2 and TRBJ2-3; tentative D call: TRBD1 (6 bases). The CDR3 is 15 amino acids. The ends were cut back, 5 bases at V and 0 bases at J, with 12 bases in the middle. Germline CDR1 SGHTA, CDR2 FQGNSA. CDR3 loop: CASSTGTTSTDTQYF. DNA for the CDR3: TGTGCCAGCAGCACAGGGACAACTAGCACAGATACGCAGTATTTT.

This clonotype has a count of ten or more. The rearrangement uses TRBV20-1 and TRBJ2-5; 10 bases fit TRBD1. The germline V gene encodes CDR1 DFQATT and CDR2 SNEGSKA (reference sequence). The V segment lost 2 bases and the J segment 3 bases; nucleotides outside the gene matches: 12. There are 17 residues in the CDR3. Here the CDR3 DNA reads TGCAGTGCTAGATTCCCGCCGGGACAGGGGCTGAAAGAGACCCAGTACTTC. It translates to CSARFPPGQGLKETQYF.

Ten or more counts support this clonotype. This chain connects TRBV5-1 to TRBJ2-7; 7 bases map to TRBD1. With 4 bases clipped from V and 6 bases from J, the junction kept 13 bases outside the gene matches. CDR3 length: 15 residues. Germline assignment: CDR1 SGHRS and CDR2 YFSETQ. CDR3 in DNA: TGCGCCAGCAGCCCCACCGGGACAGCATTGGGCGAGCAGTACTTC. As protein: CASSPTGTALGEQYF.

This clonotype was observed at least ten times. The gene calls are TRBV5-1 and TRBJ2-7; TRBD1 agrees at 9 bases. Germline V gene data show CDR1 as SGHRS and CDR2 as YFSETQ. This CDR3 contains 14 residues. V was pared by 3 bases and J by 3 bases, with 4 bases of the junction left unmatched. The CDR3 sequence is CASSSGTGIYEQYF. The CDR3 DNA reads as TGCGCCAGCAGCTCCGGGACAGGGATCTACGAGCAGTACTTC.

Many counts were recorded for this clonotype. This rearrangement joins TRBV12-3 or TRBV12-4 to TRBJ2-1; TRBD2 matches 7 bases. V trimming: 4 bases; J trimming: 7 bases; junction bases outside the gene matches: 1. The CDR3 covers 12 residues. The DNA of the CDR3 is TGTGCCAGCAGTTCGCGGGGGAATGAGCAGTTCTTC. Protein sequence: CASSSRGNEQFF.

This clonotype was counted ten times or more. V and J are TRBV7-8 and TRBJ2-5; 8 nucleotides line up with TRBD2. The CDR3 runs 14 residues. From germline, CDR1 is SGHVS and CDR2 FQNEAQ. The V and J ends lost 4 bases and 5 bases, in that order; junction bases with no gene match: 6. The CDR3 here is CASSSSGGWETQYF. The CDR3 bases are TGTGCCAGCAGCTCAAGCGGGGGTTGGGAGACCCAGTACTTC. The full variable domain, rest sourced from reference TRBV7-8 and TRBJ2-5, is GAGVSQSPRYKVAKRGQDVALRCDPISGHVSLFWYQQALGQGPEFLTYFQNEAQLDKSGLPSDRFFAERPEGSVSTLKIQRTQQEDSAVYLCASSSSGGWETQYFGPGTRLLVL.

This clonotype was picked up many times. This chain uses TRBV7-3 with TRBJ2-3; TRBD1 aligns across 7 bases. The ends lost 5 bases at V and 2 bases at J; junction bases unmatched: 16. Germline values: CDR1 SGHTA, CDR2 FQGTGA. CDR3 size: 18 residues. The CDR3 DNA follows: TGTGCCAGCAGCCCACAGGGGCGGTTGATAGACGACACAGATACGCAGTATTTT. Its protein is CASSPQGRLIDDTDTQYF.

This clonotype was observed many times. The rearrangement uses TRBV20-1 and TRBJ2-1; D call uncertain. The CDR3 totals 11 residues. Trimming took 6 bases from V and 7 from J, leaving 10 bases between them. The V gene's germline CDR1 is DFQATT and CDR2 SNEGSKA (reference sequence). In nucleotides, the CDR3 is TGCAGTGCCCCATTGGGGAATGAGCAGTTCTTC. This codes for CSAPLGNEQFF.

This clonotype was seen more than once but under ten times. J is TRBJ1-4 and V is TRBV15; D remains unclear. The CDR3 has 14 amino acids. The V gene's germline CDR1 is LNHNV and CDR2 YYDKDF (reference sequence). The germline V and J ends were trimmed by 5 bases and 0 bases, with 7 bases remaining between them. In nucleotides, the CDR3 is TGTGCCACCAGCCCCCGGGCAACTAATGAAAAACTGTTTTTT. Protein sequence: CATSPRATNEKLFF.

J is TRBJ2-1 and V is TRBV4-1; 10 nucleotides align to TRBD2. The CDR3 is 19 residues long. CDR1 MGHRA and CDR2 YSYEKL come from the germline V gene. After removal of 3 bases from V and 10 bases from J, the junction contained 21 bases not matched to a gene. CDR3 amino acids: CASSHTHISGGGPDIEQFF. The CDR3 DNA reads as TGCGCCAGCAGCCACACCCATATAAGCGGGGGGGGCCCGGACATAGAGCAGTTCTTC.

Ten or more counts support this clonotype. The CDR3: CASSPGRRTQETQYF. The CDR3 DNA reads TGTGCCAGCAGCCCAGGGCGTAGAACCCAAGAGACCCAGTACTTC. J is TRBJ2-5 and V is TRBV11-3, with a possible D match to TRBD1 (5 bases). Germline-derived CDR1 and CDR2 are SGHNT and YENEEA. CDR3 size: 15 residues. The V end was cut by 5 bases, the J end by 1 base, with 14 bases between.

This clonotype has ten or more counts. The chain is built from TRBV19 and TRBJ2-4; tentatively, D is TRBD2 (6 bases). This CDR3 is 10 amino acids long. Trimming shortened V by 8 bases and J by 7 bases, and 6 bases separated the two germline ends. Germline lookup yields CDR1 LNHDA and CDR2 SQIVND (reference sequence). CDR3 bases: TGTGCCAGTGGGGGGAACATTCAGTACTTC. Residues: CASGGNIQYF. The entire variable domain, with the rest obtained from reference TRBV19 and TRBJ2-4, is as follows: DGGITQSPKYLFRKEGQNVTLSCEQNLNHDAMYWYRQDPGQGLRLIYYSQIVNDFQKGDIAEGYSVSREKKESFPLTVTSAQKNPTAFYLCASGGNIQYFGAGTRLSVL.

The rearrangement uses TRBV7-2 and TRBJ2-1, with 10 positions matching TRBD2. Germline CDR1 and CDR2: SGHTA and FQGNSA. The trim removed 8 bases at V and 5 bases at J, leaving 9 bases unmatched. CDR3 length: 15 residues. CDR3 bases: TGTGCCAGCCGCCTGATAGCGGGGGGCCACAATGAGCAGTTCTTC. This codes for CASRLIAGGHNEQFF.

This clonotype was counted ten times or more. CDR3 loop: CASSGIPSTDTQYF. CDR3 nucleotide sequence: TGCGCCAGCAGTGGTATTCCGAGCACAGATACGCAGTATTTT. The rearrangement links TRBV5-1 to TRBJ2-3, with D hard to call. CDR3 length: 14 residues. With 5 bases removed from V and 0 bases from J, the gap between germline ends came to 10 bases. Germline V gene lookup returns CDR1 SGHRS and CDR2 YFSETQ.

In this sample, this clonotype turned up many times. The J gene is TRBJ2-2, the V gene TRBV20-1, with D possibly being TRBD1 or TRBD2 (6 bases each). The V end was cut by 4 bases, the J end by 7 bases, with 16 bases between. The CDR3 is 14 residues long. CDR1 and CDR2 from the germline V gene are DFQATT and SNEGSKA (reference sequence). Here the CDR3 reads CSAIWGANGGELFF. The CDR3, as DNA: TGCAGTGCTATCTGGGGGGCCAATGGCGGGGAGCTGTTTTTT.